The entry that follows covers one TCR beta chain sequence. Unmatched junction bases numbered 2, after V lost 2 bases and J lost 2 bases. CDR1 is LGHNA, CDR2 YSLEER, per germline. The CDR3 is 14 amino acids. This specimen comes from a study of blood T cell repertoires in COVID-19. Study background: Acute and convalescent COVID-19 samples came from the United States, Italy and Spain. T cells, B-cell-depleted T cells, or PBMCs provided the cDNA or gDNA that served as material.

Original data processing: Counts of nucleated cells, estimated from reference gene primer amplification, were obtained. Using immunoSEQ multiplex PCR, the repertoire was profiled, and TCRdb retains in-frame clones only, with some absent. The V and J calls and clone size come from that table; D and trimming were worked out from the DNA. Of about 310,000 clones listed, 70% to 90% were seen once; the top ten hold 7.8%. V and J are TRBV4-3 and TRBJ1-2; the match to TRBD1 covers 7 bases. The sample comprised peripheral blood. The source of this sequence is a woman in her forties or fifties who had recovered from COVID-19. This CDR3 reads CASSQSRGNYGYTF. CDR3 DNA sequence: TGCGCCAGCAGCCAATCCAGGGGGAACTATGGCTACACCTTC.